This TCR beta chain was sequenced during a study of long-term antiretroviral therapy in people with HIV. At survey level, the immunoSEQ assay was run in its v3.0 version. TCRdb keeps only in-frame clones here, not all; method: immunoSEQ multiplex PCR. The sample carries tens of thousands of clones, 78% recorded once. CDR1 SGHDN and CDR2 FVKESK come from the germline V gene. There are 16 residues in the CDR3. V was pared by 1 base and J by 2 bases, with 14 bases between. This clonotype was sampled from a man aged 18 to 35 with HIV. Sequenced material: unsorted PBMCs, taken 1.5 years before starting antiretroviral therapy. This rearrangement joins TRBV14 to TRBJ1-1; D may be TRBD1 (5 bases). The CDR3 loop is CASSQGWAGINTEAFF. In nucleotides, the CDR3 is TGTGCCAGCAGCCAAGGTTGGGCAGGGATCAACACTGAAGCTTTCTTT.